Listed below are T cell receptor beta chains from one sample, sequenced in a study of blood T cell repertoires in COVID-19. Method: immunoSEQ multiplex PCR; TCRdb's copy keeps in-frame clones and lacks some. The data contain under 200,000 clones, 88% of them seen just once; the ten biggest clones take up approximately 5.6%. The specimen sequenced was peripheral blood. These receptors were obtained from a man aged 40-49 years with active or convalescent COVID-19. Each CDR3 is given with its conserved first and last residue. The order of the fields is D gene, clone size, J gene, V gene, CDR3 DNA, CDR3 protein. A D gene is named only where the DNA matches it firmly. Expanded clones are given a class, and other clones once, few, many or no size at all.

NA	NA	TRBJ2-3	TRBV27	TGTGCCAGCAGTTTAAGACTGGCCTCCGGGGTCACAGATACGCAGTATTTT	CASSLRLASGVTDTQYF
NA	NA	TRBJ2-7	TRBV27	TGTGCCAGCAGATCCGGGGTTTATACCTACGAGCAGTACTTC	CASRSGVYTYEQYF
NA	NA	TRBJ1-5	TRBV28	TGTGCCAGCAGTACTCAGGGTTACAATCAGCCCCAGCATTTT	CASSTQGYNQPQHF
NA	NA	TRBJ1-5	TRBV6-5	TGTGCCAGCAGTCCAACGAGTCAGCCCCAGCATTTT	CASSPTSQPQHF
TRBD2	NA	TRBJ2-5	TRBV19	TGTGCCAGTAGTATAGGGACTAGCGGGGGACCTGGAGAGACCCAGTACTTC	CASSIGTSGGPGETQYF
NA	NA	TRBJ2-7	TRBV7-8	TGTGCCAGCAGCTTAGCCGGTGAAGACCAGGGGTTCTCCTACGAGCAGTACTTC	CASSLAGEDQGFSYEQYF
NA	NA	TRBJ2-5	TRBV18	TGTGCCAGCCTCGCAGACAGGAATCAAGAGACCCAGTACTTC	CASLADRNQETQYF
NA	NA	TRBJ1-3	TRBV11-2	TGTGCCAGCAGCCCTCGGTATTCTGGAAACACCATATATTTT	CASSPRYSGNTIYF
TRBD2	NA	TRBJ2-7	TRBV7-2	TGTGCCAGCAGCTTAGCAGGTAGCGGGAGTCCCTACGAGCAGTACTTC	CASSLAGSGSPYEQYF
TRBD2	NA	TRBJ2-7	TRBV3-1/TRBV3-2	TGTGCCAGCAGCTCGAGCGGGGAATATACATCCTACGAGCAGTACTTC	CASSSSGEYTSYEQYF
NA	NA	TRBJ1-4	TRBV19	TGTGCCAGTAGTCTCACGGGGGGAGCTAATGAAAAACTGTTTTTT	CASSLTGGANEKLFF
TRBD1	NA	TRBJ1-4	TRBV2	TGTGCCAGCACTGGGACAGAGCATAATGAAAAACTGTTTTTT	CASTGTEHNEKLFF
NA	NA	TRBJ2-6	TRBV28	TGTGCCAGCAGCCCCTTACACAGGAGCTCTGGGGCCAACGTCCTGACTTTC	CASSPLHRSSGANVLTF
TRBD2	NA	TRBJ2-7	TRBV28	TGTGCCAGCAGTGAGGGACTAGCGGGAGGAGGCGAGCAGTACTTC	CASSEGLAGGGEQYF
NA	once	TRBJ2-2	TRBV19	TGTGCCAGTATGGGGAGGACTCTTAACACCGGGGAGCTGTTTTTT	CASMGRTLNTGELFF
TRBD1	NA	TRBJ1-2	TRBV6-5	TGTGCCAGCAGTTACGCAAGGGCAGGGGGAGTGGGTGGCTACACCTTC	CASSYARAGGVGGYTF
TRBD1	NA	TRBJ2-1	TRBV4-1	TGCGCCAGCAGCCAAAACTTCCCGGGACAGGTCTACAATGAGCAGTTCTTC	CASSQNFPGQVYNEQFF
TRBD1	NA	TRBJ2-2	TRBV18	TGTGCCAGCTCACCGGGGCAGGGGGACACCGGGGAGCTGTTTTTT	CASSPGQGDTGELFF
TRBD2	NA	TRBJ2-5	TRBV5-1	TGCGCCAGCAGCTTCGGGACTAGCGGGCAAGAGACCCAGTACTTC	CASSFGTSGQETQYF
TRBD2	NA	TRBJ2-5	TRBV28	TGTGCCAGCAGTTTATGGTCCAGCGGGAGAGAGACCCAGTACTTC	CASSLWSSGRETQYF
NA	NA	TRBJ2-1	TRBV5-1	TGCGCCAGCAGCTTGAACAGCCGAAGCGGGAATGAGCAGTTCTTC	CASSLNSRSGNEQFF
NA	NA	TRBJ2-1	TRBV27	TGTGCCAGCAACCCGAGACTAGTAGCCTACAATGAGCAGTTCTTC	CASNPRLVAYNEQFF
NA	NA	TRBJ2-5	TRBV24-1	TGTGCCACCAGTGATTCAGTGGAGACCCAGTACTTC	CATSDSVETQYF